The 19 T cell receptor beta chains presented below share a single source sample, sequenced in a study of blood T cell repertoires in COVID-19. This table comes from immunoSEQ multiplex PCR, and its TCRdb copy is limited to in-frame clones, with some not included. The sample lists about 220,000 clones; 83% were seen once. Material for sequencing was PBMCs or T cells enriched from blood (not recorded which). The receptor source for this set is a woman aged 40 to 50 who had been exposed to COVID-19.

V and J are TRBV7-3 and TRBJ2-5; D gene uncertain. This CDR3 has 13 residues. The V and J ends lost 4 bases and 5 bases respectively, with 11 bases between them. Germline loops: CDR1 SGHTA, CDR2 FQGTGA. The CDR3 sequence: CASSSNRRETQYF. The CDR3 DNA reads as TGTGCCAGCAGCTCTAATCGCAGGGAGACCCAGTACTTC.

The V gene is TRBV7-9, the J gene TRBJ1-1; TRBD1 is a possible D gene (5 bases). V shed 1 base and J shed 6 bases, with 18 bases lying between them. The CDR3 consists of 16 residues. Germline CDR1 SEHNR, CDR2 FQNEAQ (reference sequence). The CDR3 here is CASSLGRGVGPAEAFF. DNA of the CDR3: TGTGCCAGCAGCTTAGGTCGGGGGGTAGGGCCGGCTGAAGCTTTCTTT.

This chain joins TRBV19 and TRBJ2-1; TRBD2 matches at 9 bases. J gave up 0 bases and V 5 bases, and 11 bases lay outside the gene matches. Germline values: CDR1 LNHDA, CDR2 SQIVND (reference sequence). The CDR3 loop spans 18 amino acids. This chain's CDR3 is CASSAPPAGGVSYNEQFF. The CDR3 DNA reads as TGTGCCAGTAGTGCCCCCCCCGCGGGGGGGGTCTCCTACAATGAGCAGTTCTTC. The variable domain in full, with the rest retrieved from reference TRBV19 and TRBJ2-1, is DGGITQSPKYLFRKEGQNVTLSCEQNLNHDAMYWYRQDPGQGLRLIYYSQIVNDFQKGDIAEGYSVSREKKESFPLTVTSAQKNPTAFYLCASSAPPAGGVSYNEQFFGPGTRLTVL.

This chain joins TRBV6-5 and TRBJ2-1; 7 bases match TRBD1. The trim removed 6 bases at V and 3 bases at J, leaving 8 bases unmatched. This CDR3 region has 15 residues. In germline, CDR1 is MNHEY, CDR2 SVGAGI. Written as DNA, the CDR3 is TGTGCCAGCAGGGCCAGGGGGACCATCTACAATGAGCAGTTCTTC. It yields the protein CASRARGTIYNEQFF.

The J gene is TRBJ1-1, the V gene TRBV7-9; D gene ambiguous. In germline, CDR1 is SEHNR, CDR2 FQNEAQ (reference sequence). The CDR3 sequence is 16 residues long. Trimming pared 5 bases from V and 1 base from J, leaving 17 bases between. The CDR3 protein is CASSPKLGGTNTEAFF. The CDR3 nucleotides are TGTGCCAGCAGCCCAAAGCTAGGCGGAACGAACACTGAAGCTTTCTTT. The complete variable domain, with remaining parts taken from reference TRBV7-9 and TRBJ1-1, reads DTGVSQNPRHKITKRGQNVTFRCDPISEHNRLYWYRQTLGQGPEFLTYFQNEAQLEKSRLLSDRFSAERPKGSFSTLEIQRTEQGDSAMYLCASSPKLGGTNTEAFFGQGTRLTVV.

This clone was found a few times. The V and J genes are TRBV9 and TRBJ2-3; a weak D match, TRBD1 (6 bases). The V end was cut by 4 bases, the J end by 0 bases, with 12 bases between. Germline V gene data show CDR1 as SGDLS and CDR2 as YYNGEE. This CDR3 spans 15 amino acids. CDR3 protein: CASSYGQTSTDTQYF. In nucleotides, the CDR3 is TGTGCCAGCAGCTATGGACAGACTAGCACAGATACGCAGTATTTT.

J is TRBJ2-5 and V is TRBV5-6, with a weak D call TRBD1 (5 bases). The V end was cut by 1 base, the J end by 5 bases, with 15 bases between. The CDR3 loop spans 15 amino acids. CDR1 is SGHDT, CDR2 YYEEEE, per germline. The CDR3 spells CASSLYWQGTETQYF. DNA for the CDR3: TGTGCCAGCAGCTTGTATTGGCAGGGTACTGAGACCCAGTACTTC.

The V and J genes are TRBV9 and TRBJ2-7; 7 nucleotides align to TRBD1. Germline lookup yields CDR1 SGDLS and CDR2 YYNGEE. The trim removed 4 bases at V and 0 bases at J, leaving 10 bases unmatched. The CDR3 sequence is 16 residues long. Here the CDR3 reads CASSPRIGTDSYEQYF. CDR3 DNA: TGTGCCAGCAGCCCTAGAATCGGGACAGACTCCTACGAGCAGTACTTC.

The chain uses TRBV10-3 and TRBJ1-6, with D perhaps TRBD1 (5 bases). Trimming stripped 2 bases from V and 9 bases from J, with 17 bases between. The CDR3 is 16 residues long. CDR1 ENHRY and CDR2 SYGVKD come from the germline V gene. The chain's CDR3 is CAISEGPAGSASPLHF. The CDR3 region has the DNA TGTGCCATCAGTGAGGGCCCGGCAGGGTCGGCTTCACCCCTCCACTTT.

In DNA form, the CDR3 reads TGTGCCATCAGTCCCGGGACAGGGCCTGGGGCCAACGTCCTGACTTTC. Amino acid sequence: CAISPGTGPGANVLTF. The chain carries TRBV10-3 and TRBJ2-6; 9 nucleotides align to TRBD1. Germline CDR1 is ENHRY and CDR2 is SYGVKD. The trim removed 5 bases at V and 2 bases at J, leaving 4 bases unmatched. There are 16 residues in the CDR3.

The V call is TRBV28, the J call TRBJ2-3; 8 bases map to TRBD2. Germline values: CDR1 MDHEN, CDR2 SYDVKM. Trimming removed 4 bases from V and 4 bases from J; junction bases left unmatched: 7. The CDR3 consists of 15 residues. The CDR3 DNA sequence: TGTGCCAGCAGTTCTTCCGCGGGGGGCCCAGATACGCAGTATTTT. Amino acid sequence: CASSSSAGGPDTQYF.

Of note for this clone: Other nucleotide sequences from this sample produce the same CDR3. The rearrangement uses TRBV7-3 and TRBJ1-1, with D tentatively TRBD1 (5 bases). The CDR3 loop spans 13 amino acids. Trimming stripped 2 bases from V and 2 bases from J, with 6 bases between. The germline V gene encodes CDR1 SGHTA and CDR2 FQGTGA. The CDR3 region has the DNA TGTGCCAGCAGCTTACAGGGAAACACTGAAGCTTTCTTT. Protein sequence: CASSLQGNTEAFF.

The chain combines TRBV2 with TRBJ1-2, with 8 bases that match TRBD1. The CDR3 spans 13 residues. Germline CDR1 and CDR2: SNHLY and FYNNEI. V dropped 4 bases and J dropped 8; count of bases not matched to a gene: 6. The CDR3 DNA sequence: TGTGCCAGCAGTGGGCAGGGGGCACGGGGCTACACCTTC. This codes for CASSGQGARGYTF.

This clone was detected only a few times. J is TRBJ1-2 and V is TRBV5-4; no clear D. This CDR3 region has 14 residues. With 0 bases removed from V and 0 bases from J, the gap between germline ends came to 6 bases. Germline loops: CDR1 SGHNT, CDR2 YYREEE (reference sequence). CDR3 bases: TGTGCCAGCAGCTTGGGCGGTACTAACTATGGCTACACCTTC. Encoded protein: CASSLGGTNYGYTF. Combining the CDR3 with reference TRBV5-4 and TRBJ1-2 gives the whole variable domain ETGVTQSPTHLIKTRGQQVTLRCSSQSGHNTVSWYQQALGQGPQFIFQYYREEENGRGNFPPRFSGLQFPNYSSELNVNALELDDSALYLCASSLGGTNYGYTFGSGTRLTVV.

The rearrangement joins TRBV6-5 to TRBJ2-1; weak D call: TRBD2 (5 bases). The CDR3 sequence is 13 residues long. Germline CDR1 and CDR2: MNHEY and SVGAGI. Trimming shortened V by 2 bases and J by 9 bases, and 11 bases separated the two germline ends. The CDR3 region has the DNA TGTGCCAGCAGTTACCTAGCCCGGCGTGAGCAGTTCTTC. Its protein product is CASSYLARREQFF.

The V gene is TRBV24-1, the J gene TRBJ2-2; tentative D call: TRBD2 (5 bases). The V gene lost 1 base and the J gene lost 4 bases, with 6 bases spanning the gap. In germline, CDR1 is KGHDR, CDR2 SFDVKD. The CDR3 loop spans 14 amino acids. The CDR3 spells CATSDFSGTGELFF. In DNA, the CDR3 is TGTGCCACCAGTGATTTCAGCGGCACCGGGGAGCTGTTTTTT.

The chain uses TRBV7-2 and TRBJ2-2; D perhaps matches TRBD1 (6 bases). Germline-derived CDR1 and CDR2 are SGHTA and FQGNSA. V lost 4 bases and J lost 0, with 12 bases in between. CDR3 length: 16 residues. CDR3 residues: CASSSRQVANTGELFF. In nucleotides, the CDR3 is TGTGCCAGCAGCTCCCGACAGGTTGCGAACACCGGGGAGCTGTTTTTT.

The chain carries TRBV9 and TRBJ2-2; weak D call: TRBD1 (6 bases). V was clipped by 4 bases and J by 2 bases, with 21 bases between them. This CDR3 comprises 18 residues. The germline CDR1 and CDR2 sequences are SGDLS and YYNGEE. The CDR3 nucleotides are TGTGCCAGCAGCCCGTCCCGGACAGACCATGGAAACACCGGGGAGCTGTTTTTT. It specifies CASSPSRTDHGNTGELFF.

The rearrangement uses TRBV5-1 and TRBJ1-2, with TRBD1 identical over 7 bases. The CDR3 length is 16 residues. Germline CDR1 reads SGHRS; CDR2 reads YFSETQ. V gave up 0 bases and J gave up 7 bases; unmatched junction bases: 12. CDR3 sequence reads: CASSLEGGSWDRGYTF. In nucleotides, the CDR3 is TGCGCCAGCAGCTTGGAAGGGGGCTCTTGGGACCGTGGCTACACCTTC.